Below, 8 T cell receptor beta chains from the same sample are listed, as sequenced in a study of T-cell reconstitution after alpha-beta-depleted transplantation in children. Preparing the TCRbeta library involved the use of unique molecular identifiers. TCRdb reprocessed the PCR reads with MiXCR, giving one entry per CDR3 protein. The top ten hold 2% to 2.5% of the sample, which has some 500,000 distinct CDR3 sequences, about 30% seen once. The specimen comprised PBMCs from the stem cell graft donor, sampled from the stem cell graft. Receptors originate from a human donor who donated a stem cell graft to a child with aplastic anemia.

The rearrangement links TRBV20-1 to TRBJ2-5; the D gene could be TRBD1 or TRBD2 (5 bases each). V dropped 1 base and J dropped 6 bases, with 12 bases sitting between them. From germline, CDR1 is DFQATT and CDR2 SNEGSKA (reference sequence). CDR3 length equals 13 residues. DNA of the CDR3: TGCAGTGCTAGAGTGGGGGTGTTGCAGACCCAGTACTTC. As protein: CSARVGVLQTQYF.

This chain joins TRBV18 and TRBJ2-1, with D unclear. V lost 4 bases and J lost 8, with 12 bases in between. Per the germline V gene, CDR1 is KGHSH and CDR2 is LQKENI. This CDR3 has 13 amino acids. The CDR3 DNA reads TGTGCCAGCTCACGGGCTCTAGAAGATGAGCAGTTCTTC. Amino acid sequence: CASSRALEDEQFF.

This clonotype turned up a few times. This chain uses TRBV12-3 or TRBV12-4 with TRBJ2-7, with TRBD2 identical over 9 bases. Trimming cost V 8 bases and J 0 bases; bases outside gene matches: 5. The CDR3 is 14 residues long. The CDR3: CASRYSGSSYEQYF. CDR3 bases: TGTGCCAGCCGTTATAGCGGGAGCTCCTACGAGCAGTACTTC.

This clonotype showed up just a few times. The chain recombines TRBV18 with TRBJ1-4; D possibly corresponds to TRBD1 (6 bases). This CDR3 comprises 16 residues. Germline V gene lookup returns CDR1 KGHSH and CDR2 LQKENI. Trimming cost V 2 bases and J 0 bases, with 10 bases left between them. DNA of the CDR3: TGTGCCAGCTCACCAGGACAGCAGACAACTAATGAAAAACTGTTTTTT. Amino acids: CASSPGQQTTNEKLFF.

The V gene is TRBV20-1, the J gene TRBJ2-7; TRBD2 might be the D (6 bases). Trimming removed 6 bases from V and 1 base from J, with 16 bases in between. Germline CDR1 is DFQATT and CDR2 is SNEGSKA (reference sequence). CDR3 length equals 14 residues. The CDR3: CSAGRRGESYEQYF. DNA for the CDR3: TGCAGTGCGGGTAGGAGGGGAGAATCCTACGAGCAGTACTTC.

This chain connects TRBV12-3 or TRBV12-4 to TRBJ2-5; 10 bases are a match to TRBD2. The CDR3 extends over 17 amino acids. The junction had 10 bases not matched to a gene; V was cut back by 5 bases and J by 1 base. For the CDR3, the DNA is TGTGCCAGCAGTAGTACCATAGCGGGAGGACTCCAAGAGACCCAGTACTTC. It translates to CASSSTIAGGLQETQYF.

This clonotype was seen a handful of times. The chain's CDR3 is CASSLAGPEAFF. The DNA of the CDR3 is TGTGCCAGCAGTTTAGCGGGTCCTGAAGCTTTCTTT. J is TRBJ1-1 and V is TRBV12-3 or TRBV12-4; D unclear. V lost 0 bases to trimming and J lost 6 bases, with 5 bases between them. The CDR3 is made up of 12 amino acids.

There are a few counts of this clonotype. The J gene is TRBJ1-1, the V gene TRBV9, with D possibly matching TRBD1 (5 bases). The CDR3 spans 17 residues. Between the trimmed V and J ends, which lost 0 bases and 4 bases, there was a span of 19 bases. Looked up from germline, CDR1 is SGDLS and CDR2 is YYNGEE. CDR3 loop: CASSVEVTGEWGTEAFF. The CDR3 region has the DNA TGTGCCAGCAGCGTAGAGGTTACAGGAGAGTGGGGCACTGAAGCTTTCTTT.